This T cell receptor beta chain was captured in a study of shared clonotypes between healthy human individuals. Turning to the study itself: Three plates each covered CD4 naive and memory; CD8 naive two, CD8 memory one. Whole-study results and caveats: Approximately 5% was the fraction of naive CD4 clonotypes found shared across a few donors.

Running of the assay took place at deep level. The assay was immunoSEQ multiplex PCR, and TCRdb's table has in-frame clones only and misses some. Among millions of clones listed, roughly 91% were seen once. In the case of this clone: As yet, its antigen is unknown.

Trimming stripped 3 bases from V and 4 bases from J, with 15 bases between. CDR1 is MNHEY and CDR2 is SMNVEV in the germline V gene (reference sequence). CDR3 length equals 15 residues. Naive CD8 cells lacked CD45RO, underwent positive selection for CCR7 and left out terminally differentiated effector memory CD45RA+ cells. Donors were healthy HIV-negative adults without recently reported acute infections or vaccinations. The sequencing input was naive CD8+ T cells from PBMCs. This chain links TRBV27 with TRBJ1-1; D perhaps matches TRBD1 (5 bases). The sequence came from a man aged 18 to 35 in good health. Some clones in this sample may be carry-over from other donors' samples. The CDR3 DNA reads TGTGCCAGCAGTTTCTCCGGGACCCCCGGCACTGAAGCTTTCTTT. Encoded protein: CASSFSGTPGTEAFF.